These 26 T cell receptor beta chains share one sample of origin, sequenced in a study of Tregs in tolerant kidney transplant recipients. Clones were read by immunoSEQ multiplex PCR, and TCRdb kept only the in-frame ones, dropping some. Here the sample spans some 68,000 clones, roughly 89% being singletons. The sequenced sample was CD4+ T cells from blood. The origin of the receptors is a human donor in good health.

This clone counts as medium-sized. The rearrangement links TRBV5-4 to TRBJ1-1; weak D call: TRBD1 (6 bases). The CDR3 has 14 residues. Trimming shortened V by 4 bases and J by 0 bases, and 10 bases separated the two germline ends. Per germline, CDR1 SGHNT and CDR2 YYREEE (reference sequence). CDR3 region: CASSTQGLNTEAFF. Here the CDR3 DNA reads TGTGCCAGCAGCACCCAGGGGTTGAACACTGAAGCTTTCTTT.

J is TRBJ2-1 and V is TRBV6-5; D possibly uses TRBD1 or TRBD2 (5 bases each). This CDR3 is 15 amino acids long. Germline V gene data show CDR1 as MNHEY and CDR2 as SVGAGI. The ends were cut back, 6 bases at V and 5 bases at J, with 17 bases in the middle. CDR3 sequence reads: CASSKVGGSHNEQFF. The CDR3 region has the DNA TGTGCCAGCAGCAAAGTTGGGGGTTCCCACAATGAGCAGTTCTTC.

This clone appeared a single time. The V and J genes are TRBV29-1 and TRBJ2-3; 8 nucleotides match TRBD1. The ends lost 4 bases at V and 9 bases at J; junction bases unmatched: 12. Per germline, CDR1 SQVTM and CDR2 ANQGSEA. The CDR3 is made up of 14 amino acids. CDR3 sequence reads: CSVATSGGTLTQYF. The CDR3 nucleotides are TGCAGCGTTGCAACCTCAGGGGGCACACTCACGCAGTATTTT.

This clone was recorded only once. The V call is TRBV11-2, the J call TRBJ1-2; D is perhaps TRBD1 (6 bases). The germline gives CDR1 SGHAT, CDR2 FQNNGV. Trimming removed 5 bases from V and 5 bases from J, with 21 bases in between. This CDR3 comprises 16 residues. CDR3 sequence (DNA): TGTGCCAGCAGCCCCTGGGTTCGGGGGGCTATTTATGGCTACACCTTC. Translated: CASSPWVRGAIYGYTF. The full variable domain, its missing parts supplied by reference TRBV11-2 and TRBJ1-2, is EAGVAQSPRYKIIEKRQSVAFWCNPISGHATLYWYQQILGQGPKLLIQFQNNGVVDDSQLPKDRFSAERLKGVDSTLKIQPAKLEDSAVYLCASSPWVRGAIYGYTFGSGTRLTVV.

This chain joins TRBV6-1 and TRBJ1-2; D call uncertain. The CDR3 runs 14 residues. With 0 bases removed from V and 3 bases from J, the gap between germline ends came to 8 bases. The V gene's germline CDR1 is MNHNS and CDR2 SASEGT. The CDR3 protein is CASSEAGRYYGYTF. In DNA, the CDR3 is TGTGCCAGCAGTGAAGCAGGGAGGTACTATGGCTACACCTTC.

This clone was found a few times. The rearrangement links TRBV2 to TRBJ2-3; TRBD2 might be the D (5 bases). Trimming took 5 bases from V and 0 from J, leaving 12 bases between them. Germline lookup yields CDR1 SNHLY and CDR2 FYNNEI. The CDR3 length is 15 residues. Here the CDR3 DNA reads TGTGCCAGCAGTCGAACTCGGGATAGCACAGATACGCAGTATTTT. Translation gives CASSRTRDSTDTQYF.

The chain links TRBV15 to TRBJ2-3, with 8 bases that match TRBD2. The CDR3 loop spans 14 amino acids. Germline trimming cut 4 bases from V and 3 bases from J; bases unmatched to any gene: 3. The germline V gene encodes CDR1 LNHNV and CDR2 YYDKDF (reference sequence). CDR3 nucleotide sequence: TGTGCCACCAGCATCGGGGGGGAGACAGATACGCAGTATTTT. It specifies CATSIGGETDTQYF.

This clone has just one count. J is TRBJ1-4 and V is TRBV4-1, with a tentative D call TRBD1 (6 bases). This CDR3 has 16 residues. Trimming stripped 2 bases from V and 6 bases from J, with 16 bases between. Germline V lookup: CDR1 MGHRA, CDR2 YSYEKL. CDR3 DNA: TGCGCCAGCAGCCAACACAGGGAGGCGAGGGATGAAAAACTGTTTTTT. This gives the protein CASSQHREARDEKLFF.

The genes are TRBV7-2 and TRBJ2-1, with 8 bases aligning to TRBD1. Germline V gene sequence: CDR1 SGHTA, CDR2 FQGNSA. The trim removed 2 bases at V and 2 bases at J, leaving 2 bases unmatched. The CDR3 extends over 15 amino acids. The CDR3 spells CASSLSGQAYNEQFF. The CDR3 bases are TGTGCCAGCAGCTTATCGGGACAGGCCTACAATGAGCAGTTCTTC. The whole variable domain, filled in from reference TRBV7-2 and TRBJ2-1, reads GAGVSQSPSNKVTEKGKDVELRCDPISGHTALYWYRQSLGQGLEFLIYFQGNSAPDKSGLPSDRFSAERTGGSVSTLTIQRTQQEDSAVYLCASSLSGQAYNEQFFGPGTRLTVL.

This clone was recorded only once. A read error is likely, as this CDR3 ends without the conserved phenylalanine or tryptophan. No DNA is shown, since the ends of the CDR3 on it are uncertain; the CDR3 is the one TCRdb lists. V usage is TRBV6-5 and J usage is TRBJ1-1. The CDR3 is made up of 8 amino acids, end residues included. Germline V CDR1 and CDR2: MNHEY, SVGAGI. The CDR3 here is CARVIGGL.

V gene TRBV6-6 combines with J gene TRBJ2-1, with no clear D. This CDR3 has 14 residues. The germline CDR1 and CDR2 sequences are MNHNY and SVGAGI (reference sequence). V was clipped by 6 bases and J by 10 bases, with 19 bases between them. CDR3 amino acids: CASSRTATEGEQFF. The CDR3 DNA follows: TGTGCCAGCAGCCGAACCGCGACGGAAGGCGAGCAGTTCTTC.

The V gene is TRBV10-2, the J gene TRBJ2-4, with D possibly TRBD2 on 6 matching bases. The CDR3 extends over 16 amino acids. Germline lookup yields CDR1 WSHSY and CDR2 SAAADI. V was pared by 9 bases and J by 1 base, with 19 bases between. CDR3 residues: CASGGVTFEAKNIQYF. The CDR3 DNA follows: TGCGCCAGTGGCGGGGTTACTTTTGAGGCCAAAAACATTCAGTACTTC.

The rearrangement links TRBV6-5 to TRBJ1-6; D unresolved. There are 14 residues in the CDR3. V was clipped by 0 bases and J by 8 bases, with 8 bases between them. The germline gives CDR1 MNHEY, CDR2 SVGAGI. For the CDR3, the DNA is TGTGCCAGCAGTTACTCGCTACTCCATTCACCCCTCCACTTT. This sequence encodes CASSYSLLHSPLHF.

V usage is TRBV7-9 and J usage is TRBJ2-4; tentative D call: TRBD2 (7 bases). The CDR3 runs 14 residues. CDR1 and CDR2 (germline): SEHNR, FQNEAQ (reference sequence). V was trimmed by 5 bases and J by 7 bases, leaving 15 bases between them. The CDR3 nucleotides read TGTGCCAGCAGCCCGCGGGGGCGGGGGAACATTCAGTACTTC. Translating it yields CASSPRGRGNIQYF.

This clone was seen once. In nucleotides, the CDR3 is TGTGCCAGCAGCTTAACGTTTACTGAGGGAGAGACCCAGTACTTC. Its protein is CASSLTFTEGETQYF. The chain combines TRBV7-3 with TRBJ2-5; a weak D match, TRBD2 (5 bases). CDR1 SGHTA and CDR2 FQGTGA come from the germline V gene. Trimming removed 0 bases from V and 4 bases from J, with 12 bases in between. The CDR3 covers 15 residues.

This chain uses TRBV19 with TRBJ1-3; D remains ambiguous. V was trimmed by 7 bases and J by 3 bases, leaving 1 base between them. Germline CDR1 LNHDA, CDR2 SQIVND (reference sequence). The CDR3 consists of 10 residues. The CDR3 bases are TGTGCCAGTATTGGAAACACCATATATTTT. Encoded protein: CASIGNTIYF.

This chain joins TRBV2 and TRBJ1-1; D perhaps matches TRBD1 (6 bases). The CDR3 loop spans 15 amino acids. Germline CDR1 is SNHLY and CDR2 is FYNNEI. Trimming shortened V by 6 bases and J by 0 bases, and 14 bases separated the two germline ends. CDR3 sequence (DNA): TGTGCCAGCAGCCGAAGGGACACTATGAACACTGAAGCTTTCTTT. Its translation: CASSRRDTMNTEAFF. The full variable domain, with the rest looked up from reference TRBV2 and TRBJ1-1, is EPEVTQTPSHQVTQMGQEVILRCVPISNHLYFYWYRQILGQKVEFLVSFYNNEISEKSEIFDDQFSVERPDGSNFTLKIRSTKLEDSAMYFCASSRRDTMNTEAFFGQGTRLTVV.

The rearrangement uses TRBV2 and TRBJ1-5; 7 bases line up with TRBD1. V shed 4 bases, J shed 0 bases, and the junction held 6 bases outside the gene matches. CDR1 and CDR2 (germline): SNHLY, FYNNEI. The CDR3 has 16 residues. CDR3 DNA: TGTGCCAGCAGTGGACAGGGACACTATAGCAATCAGCCCCAGCATTTT. Protein product: CASSGQGHYSNQPQHF.

This clone was recorded only once. CDR3 sequence (DNA): TGTGCCAGCAGCTTGGGAAGGGGGGCTGCGGCTAATGAAAAACTGTTTTTT. This translates into CASSLGRGAAANEKLFF. V gene TRBV11-2 combines with J gene TRBJ1-4; TRBD1 is a possible D gene (6 bases). The CDR3 has 17 residues. Deletions cut 3 bases from V and 3 bases from J, with 17 bases between. Per germline, CDR1 SGHAT and CDR2 FQNNGV.

V gene TRBV29-1 combines with J gene TRBJ1-2; possibly TRBD1 for D (5 bases). The CDR3 consists of 12 residues. Germline-derived CDR1 and CDR2 are SQVTM and ANQGSEA. V was pared by 5 bases and J by 3 bases, with 10 bases between. The DNA of the CDR3 is TGCAGCGTTCCTACAGGCGACTATGGCTACACCTTC. Translation: CSVPTGDYGYTF.

V and J are TRBV18 and TRBJ2-7; D possibly corresponds to TRBD2 (5 bases). The CDR3 covers 13 residues. Germline assignment: CDR1 KGHSH and CDR2 LQKENI. Between the trimmed V and J ends, which lost 3 bases and 12 bases, there was a span of 18 bases. In DNA form, the CDR3 reads TGTGCCAGCTCACCTGGCCGGGATGAGAGGTGGTACTTC. Its translation is CASSPGRDERWYF.

The chain uses TRBV7-8 and TRBJ2-5; tentative D call: TRBD2 (5 bases). The CDR3 contains 14 residues. CDR1 SGHVS and CDR2 FQNEAQ come from the germline V gene. V lost 4 bases and J 0 bases, leaving 9 bases between the germline ends. Here the CDR3 DNA reads TGTGCCAGCAGCTCGACGGGGTACCAAGAGACCCAGTACTTC. Translated: CASSSTGYQETQYF.

The chain combines TRBV30 with TRBJ2-1; D is undetermined. Germline lookup yields CDR1 GTSNPN and CDR2 SVGIG (reference sequence). Trimming left V 4 bases short and J 7 bases short, with 5 bases between. The CDR3 is made up of 10 amino acids. The chain's CDR3 is CAWIQNEQFF. CDR3 coding DNA: TGTGCCTGGATTCAAAATGAGCAGTTCTTC.

This chain links TRBV19 with TRBJ2-1, with 8 bases aligning to TRBD2. V lost 5 bases and J lost 8; bases outside the gene matches: 11. Germline V gene lookup returns CDR1 LNHDA and CDR2 SQIVND (reference sequence). The CDR3 sequence is 15 residues long. CDR3 in DNA: TGTGCCAGTAGTGTCCCCAGACTAGCGATCCATGAGCAGTTCTTC. It translates to CASSVPRLAIHEQFF.

The V call is TRBV5-4, the J call TRBJ2-5; tentative D call: TRBD2 (6 bases). The J call is doubtful: the DNA matches TRBJ2-7 better. The CDR3 has 14 amino acids. Germline V CDR1 and CDR2: SGHNT, YYREEE (reference sequence). CDR3 sequence: CAMSGSGKYYEQYF. In nucleotides, the CDR3 is TGTGCCATGTCGGGTAGCGGAAAATACTACGAGCAGTACTTC.

The CDR3 DNA reads TGTGCCAGCAGTGTAGACAGGGGCACTAATGAAAAACTGTTTTTT. Translation gives CASSVDRGTNEKLFF. The genes are TRBV2 and TRBJ1-4; TRBD1 agrees at 8 bases. Germline CDR1 and CDR2: SNHLY and FYNNEI. The CDR3 extends over 15 amino acids. J gave up 2 bases and V 4 bases, and 3 bases lay outside the gene matches.